This T cell receptor beta chain is from a study of read filtering for tumor transcriptome and immune sequencing. This CDR3 region has 14 residues. The germline V and J ends were trimmed by 5 bases and 4 bases, with 17 bases remaining between them. CDR1 is DFQATT and CDR2 is SNEGSKA in the germline V gene (reference sequence). This clonotype showed up many times. Molecular barcoded adaptors covering alpha/delta and beta/gamma chains were used on approximately 400 ng RNA. TCRdb reprocessed the reads via MiXCR and lists one record per CDR3 protein. Here the sample spans more than 100,000 distinct CDR3 sequences, about 13% being singletons.

This clonotype was sampled from a donor over 35 with multiple myeloma. Sequencing was done on a sample of a population of CD138-negative cells sorted from bone marrow. The chain recombines TRBV20-1 with TRBJ1-1, with D possibly being TRBD1 (6 bases). The CDR3 region is CSAVLGSGVTEAFF. The CDR3 DNA follows: TGCAGTGCTGTCCTGGGGTCAGGGGTCACTGAAGCTTTCTTT.